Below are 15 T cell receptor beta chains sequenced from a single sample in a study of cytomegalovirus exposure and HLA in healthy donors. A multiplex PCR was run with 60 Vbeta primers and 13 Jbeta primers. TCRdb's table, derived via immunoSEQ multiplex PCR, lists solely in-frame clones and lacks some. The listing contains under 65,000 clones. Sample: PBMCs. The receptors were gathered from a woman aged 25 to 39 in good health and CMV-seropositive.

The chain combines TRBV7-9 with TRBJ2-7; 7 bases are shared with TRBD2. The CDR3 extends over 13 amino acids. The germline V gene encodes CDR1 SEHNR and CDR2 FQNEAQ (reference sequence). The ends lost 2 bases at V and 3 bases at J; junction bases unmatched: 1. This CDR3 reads CASSLRGDYEQYF. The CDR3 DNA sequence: TGTGCCAGCAGCTTACGGGGGGACTACGAGCAGTACTTC.

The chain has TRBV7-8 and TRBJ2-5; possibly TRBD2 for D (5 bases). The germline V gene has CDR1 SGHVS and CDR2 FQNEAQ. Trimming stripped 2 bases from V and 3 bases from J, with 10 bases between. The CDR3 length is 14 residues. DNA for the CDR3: TGTGCCAGCAGCTTACCGGGAACTGAAGAGACCCAGTACTTC. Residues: CASSLPGTEETQYF. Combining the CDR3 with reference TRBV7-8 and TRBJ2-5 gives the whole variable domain GAGVSQSPRYKVAKRGQDVALRCDPISGHVSLFWYQQALGQGPEFLTYFQNEAQLDKSGLPSDRFFAERPEGSVSTLKIQRTQQEDSAVYLCASSLPGTEETQYFGPGTRLLVL.

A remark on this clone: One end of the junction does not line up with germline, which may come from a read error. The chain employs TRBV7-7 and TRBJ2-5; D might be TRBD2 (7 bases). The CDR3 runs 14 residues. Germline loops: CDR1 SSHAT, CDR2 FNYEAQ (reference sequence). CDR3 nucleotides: TGTGCTAGCAGCCGAGTCGGGGGGCAGGAGACCCAGTACTTC. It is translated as CASSRVGGQETQYF. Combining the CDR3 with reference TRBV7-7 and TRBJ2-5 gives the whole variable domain GAGVSQSPRYKVTKRGQDVTLRCDPISSHATLYWYQQALGQGPEFLTYFNYEAQPDKSGLPSDRFSAERPEGSISTLTIQRTEQRDSAMYRCASSRVGGQETQYFGPGTRLLVL.

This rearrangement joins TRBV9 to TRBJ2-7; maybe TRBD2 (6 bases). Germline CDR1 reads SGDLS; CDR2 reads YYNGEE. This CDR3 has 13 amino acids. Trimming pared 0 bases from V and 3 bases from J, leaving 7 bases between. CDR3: CASSVGRDYEQYF. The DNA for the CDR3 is TGTGCCAGCAGCGTAGGGCGGGACTACGAGCAGTACTTC.

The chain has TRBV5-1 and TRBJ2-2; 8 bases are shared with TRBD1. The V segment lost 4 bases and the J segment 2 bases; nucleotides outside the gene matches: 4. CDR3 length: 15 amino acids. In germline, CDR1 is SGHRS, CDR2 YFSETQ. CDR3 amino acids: CASSRGQVNTGELFF. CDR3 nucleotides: TGCGCCAGCAGCAGGGGACAGGTTAACACCGGGGAGCTGTTTTTT.

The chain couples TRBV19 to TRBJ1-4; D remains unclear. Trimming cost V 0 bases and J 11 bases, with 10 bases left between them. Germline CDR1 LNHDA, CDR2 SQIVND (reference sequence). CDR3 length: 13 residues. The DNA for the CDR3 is TGTGCCAGTAGTATAGATGGCCCTGGTAAACTGTTTTTT. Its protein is CASSIDGPGKLFF.

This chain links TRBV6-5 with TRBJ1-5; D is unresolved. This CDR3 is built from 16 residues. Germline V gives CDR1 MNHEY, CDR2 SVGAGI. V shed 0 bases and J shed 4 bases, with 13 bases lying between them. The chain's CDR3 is CASSYSSPPLNQPQHF. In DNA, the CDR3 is TGTGCCAGCAGTTACTCTTCCCCCCCACTGAATCAGCCCCAGCATTTT.

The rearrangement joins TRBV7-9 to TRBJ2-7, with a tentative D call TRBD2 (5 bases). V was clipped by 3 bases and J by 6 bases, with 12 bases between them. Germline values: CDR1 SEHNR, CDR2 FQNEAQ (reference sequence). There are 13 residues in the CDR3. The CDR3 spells CASSFRGDGEQYF. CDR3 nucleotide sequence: TGTGCCAGCAGCTTTCGGGGTGACGGCGAGCAGTACTTC.

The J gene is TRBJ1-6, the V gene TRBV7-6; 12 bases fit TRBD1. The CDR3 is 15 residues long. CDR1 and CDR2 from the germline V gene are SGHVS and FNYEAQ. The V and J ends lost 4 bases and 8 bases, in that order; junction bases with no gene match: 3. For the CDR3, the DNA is TGTGCCAGCAGCTCGGGACAGGGGGCGCATTCACCCCTCCACTTT. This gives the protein CASSSGQGAHSPLHF.

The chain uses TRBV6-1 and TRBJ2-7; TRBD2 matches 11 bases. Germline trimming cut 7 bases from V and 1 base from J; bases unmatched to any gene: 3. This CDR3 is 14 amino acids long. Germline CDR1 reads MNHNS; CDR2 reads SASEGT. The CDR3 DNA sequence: TGTGCCAGCACGGCTAGCGGGAGGTCCTACGAGCAGTACTTC. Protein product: CASTASGRSYEQYF.

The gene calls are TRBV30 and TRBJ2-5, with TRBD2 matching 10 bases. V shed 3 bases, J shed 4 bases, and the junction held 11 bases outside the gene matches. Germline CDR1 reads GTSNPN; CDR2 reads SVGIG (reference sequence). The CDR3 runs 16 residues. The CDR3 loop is CAWRTFGAGGRETQYF. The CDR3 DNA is TGTGCCTGGAGAACGTTTGGAGCGGGGGGGCGAGAGACCCAGTACTTC.

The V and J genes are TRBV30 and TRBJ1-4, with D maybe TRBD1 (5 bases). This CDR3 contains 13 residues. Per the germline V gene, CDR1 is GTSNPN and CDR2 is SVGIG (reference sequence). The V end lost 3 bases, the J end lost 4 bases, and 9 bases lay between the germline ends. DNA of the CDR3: TGTGCCTGGAGGTTGCAGGGTAATGAAAAACTGTTTTTT. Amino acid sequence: CAWRLQGNEKLFF.

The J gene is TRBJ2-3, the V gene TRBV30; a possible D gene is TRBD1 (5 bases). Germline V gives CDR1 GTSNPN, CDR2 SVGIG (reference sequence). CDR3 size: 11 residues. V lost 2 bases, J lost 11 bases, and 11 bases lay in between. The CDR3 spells CAWSPGQVQYF. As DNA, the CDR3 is TGTGCCTGGAGTCCCGGACAAGTGCAGTATTTT.

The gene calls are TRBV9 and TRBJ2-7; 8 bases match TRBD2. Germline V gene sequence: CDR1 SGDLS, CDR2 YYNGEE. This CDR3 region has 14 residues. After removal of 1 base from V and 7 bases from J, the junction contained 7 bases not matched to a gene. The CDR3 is CASSVTSGGGEQYF. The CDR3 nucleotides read TGTGCCAGCAGCGTAACTAGCGGAGGTGGAGAGCAGTACTTC.

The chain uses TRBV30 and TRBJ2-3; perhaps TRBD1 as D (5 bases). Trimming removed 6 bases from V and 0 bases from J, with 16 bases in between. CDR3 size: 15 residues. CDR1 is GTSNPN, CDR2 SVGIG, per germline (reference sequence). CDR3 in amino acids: CACSMDTISTDTQYF. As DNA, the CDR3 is TGTGCCTGTTCTATGGACACTATTAGCACAGATACGCAGTATTTT.